A single sample is the source of the 11 T cell receptor beta chains below, sequenced in a study of T cells after yellow fever vaccination. TCRdb independently ran MiXCR on the 5' RACE reads; one entry per CDR3 protein. Of approximately 340,000 distinct CDR3 sequences in the sample, 8% to 10% were seen once. The input for sequencing was PBMCs, taken on the day of the first yellow fever vaccination. The receptors shown here come from a man between 18 and 35 years old who received the YFV17D yellow fever vaccine.

This clonotype was seen repeatedly, ten times or more. CDR3 sequence reads: CASSSGQGGSPLHF. For the CDR3, the DNA is TGTGCCAGCAGTTCCGGACAGGGAGGCTCACCCCTCCACTTT. The V call is TRBV27, the J call TRBJ1-6; TRBD1 aligns across 8 bases. The CDR3 is made up of 14 amino acids. Germline V gene data show CDR1 as MNHEY and CDR2 as SMNVEV (reference sequence). V shed 4 bases and J 10 bases; nucleotides not matched to a gene: 6.

The chain is built from TRBV5-6 and TRBJ2-1, with 9 bases that match TRBD1. The CDR3 sequence is 16 residues long. After removal of 4 bases from V and 8 bases from J, the junction contained 13 bases not matched to a gene. In germline, CDR1 is SGHDT, CDR2 YYEEEE. CDR3 in amino acids: CASSVPGQGGGHEQFF. CDR3 nucleotides: TGTGCCAGCAGCGTTCCGGGACAGGGAGGGGGCCATGAGCAGTTCTTC.

This clonotype occurred a few times. The chain combines TRBV6-2 or TRBV6-3 with TRBJ2-7; D is uncertain. This CDR3 is 13 amino acids long. Germline CDR1 is MNHEY and CDR2 is SVGEGT. The V gene lost 6 bases and the J gene lost 4 bases, with 13 bases spanning the gap. DNA for the CDR3: TGTGCCAGCAGCCTGACACGGGTTTACGAGCAGTACGTC. It yields the protein CASSLTRVYEQYV.

This clonotype has only a few counts. This chain joins TRBV5-4 and TRBJ2-1; 9 bases agree with TRBD2. V gave up 3 bases and J gave up 1 base; unmatched junction bases: 2. The germline gives CDR1 SGHNT, CDR2 YYREEE (reference sequence). This CDR3 has 15 residues. Written as DNA, the CDR3 is TGTGCCAGCAGCTCTAGCGGGGAGTCCTACAATGAGCAGTTCTTC. As protein: CASSSSGESYNEQFF. The entire variable domain, with the rest obtained from reference TRBV5-4 and TRBJ2-1, is as follows: ETGVTQSPTHLIKTRGQQVTLRCSSQSGHNTVSWYQQALGQGPQFIFQYYREEENGRGNFPPRFSGLQFPNYSSELNVNALELDDSALYLCASSSSGESYNEQFFGPGTRLTVL.

Ten or more counts support this clonotype. The V and J genes are TRBV12-3 or TRBV12-4 and TRBJ2-3; TRBD2 aligns across 8 bases. V lost 4 bases, J lost 3 bases, and 9 bases stayed unmatched. This CDR3 is 16 amino acids long. The CDR3 DNA reads TGTGCCAGCAGTTCGTTGGGACTAGGAGCAACAGATACGCAGTATTTT. Amino acid sequence: CASSSLGLGATDTQYF.

The rearrangement uses TRBV5-1 and TRBJ1-1; possible D gene TRBD1, 5 bases. The V end lost 1 base, the J end lost 5 bases, and 15 bases lay between the germline ends. Germline V gene data show CDR1 as SGHRS and CDR2 as YFSETQ. The CDR3 runs 15 residues. The CDR3: CASSLQAGRGTEAFF. Written as DNA, the CDR3 is TGCGCCAGCAGCTTGCAGGCGGGGCGCGGGACTGAAGCTTTCTTT.

This clonotype was picked up a small number of times. The gene calls are TRBV5-1 and TRBJ1-1; possible D gene TRBD1, 5 bases. V lost 0 bases, J lost 4 bases, and 13 bases lay in between. The CDR3 sequence is 15 residues long. Per germline, CDR1 SGHRS and CDR2 YFSETQ. The CDR3 region is CASSLVSFRATEAFF. The CDR3 coding sequence is TGCGCCAGCAGCTTGGTGTCCTTCAGGGCCACTGAAGCTTTCTTT.

There are a few counts of this clonotype. The chain uses TRBV28 and TRBJ2-3; either TRBD1 or TRBD2 may fit D (6 bases each). Germline V gene lookup returns CDR1 MDHEN and CDR2 SYDVKM. The CDR3 is made up of 14 amino acids. V lost 6 bases to trimming and J lost 7 bases, with 17 bases between them. This CDR3 reads CASRWGADSNTQYF. CDR3 nucleotides: TGTGCCAGCAGGTGGGGGGCCGATTCAAATACGCAGTATTTT.

In this sample, this clonotype turned up many times. This chain joins TRBV7-2 and TRBJ2-3; D might be TRBD2 (7 bases). V lost 6 bases and J lost 3, with 13 bases in between. The CDR3 sequence is 14 residues long. CDR1 is SGHTA, CDR2 FQGNSA, per germline. CDR3: CASRPGGPTDTQYF. CDR3 DNA sequence: TGTGCCAGCAGGCCGGGGGGCCCGACAGATACGCAGTATTTT.

This clonotype came up a few times. The rearrangement uses TRBV7-2 and TRBJ1-2; D is perhaps TRBD1 (5 bases). The CDR3 runs to 15 residues. Germline lookup yields CDR1 SGHTA and CDR2 FQGNSA. The germline V and J ends were trimmed by 1 base and 6 bases, with 15 bases remaining between them. CDR3 residues: CASSLVAGTRDGYTF. The CDR3 DNA follows: TGTGCCAGCAGCTTAGTGGCCGGGACTCGTGATGGCTACACCTTC.

The chain is built from TRBV28 and TRBJ2-7; D perhaps matches TRBD2 (6 bases). Germline V gene sequence: CDR1 MDHEN, CDR2 SYDVKM. The V gene lost 5 bases and the J gene lost 6 bases, with 17 bases spanning the gap. The CDR3 consists of 14 residues. CDR3 residues: CASSRGGGVGEQYV. CDR3 in DNA: TGTGCCAGCAGTAGGGGAGGTGGTGTGGGCGAGCAGTACGTC.